Listed here are 23 T cell receptor beta chains from one sample, sequenced in a study of T cell changes during pregnancy in multiple sclerosis. The protocol was immunoSEQ multiplex PCR, while the TCRdb copy is restricted to in-frame clones and leaves out a portion. The profile shows about 110,000 clones, just under 95% of them singletons. The material sequenced was peripheral blood, taken in the third trimester of pregnancy. These receptors were taken from a female donor in good health, enrolled as a control in a pregnancy study.

This chain connects TRBV27 to TRBJ1-5, with 7 bases fitting TRBD1. V was clipped by 6 bases and J by 6 bases; unmatched bases: 8. The length of the CDR3 is 14 residues. Germline lookup yields CDR1 MNHEY and CDR2 SMNVEV (reference sequence). The DNA of the CDR3 is TGTGCCAGCAGGCAGGGGGTCAGGGCTCAGCCCCAGCATTTT. Amino acids: CASRQGVRAQPQHF.

The V and J genes are TRBV2 and TRBJ2-7, with 8 bases identical to TRBD1. Germline CDR1 reads SNHLY; CDR2 reads FYNNEI. Unmatched junction bases numbered 10, after V lost 8 bases and J lost 7 bases. This CDR3 has 13 amino acids. The CDR3 loop reads CASVQQGVGEQYF. Written as DNA, the CDR3 is TGTGCCAGCGTACAACAGGGGGTGGGGGAGCAGTACTTC.

The chain combines TRBV4-1 with TRBJ2-7; 9 bases are shared with TRBD1. Germline V lookup: CDR1 MGHRA, CDR2 YSYEKL. The CDR3 is 13 amino acids. V was pared by 6 bases and J by 6 bases, with 6 bases of the junction left unmatched. The chain's CDR3 is CASRGTGNSEQYF. DNA for the CDR3: TGCGCCAGCAGGGGGACAGGGAATTCCGAGCAGTACTTC.

V and J are TRBV10-3 and TRBJ2-2, with 7 nucleotides matching TRBD1. Trimming took 8 bases from V and 0 from J; bases not matched to a gene: 9. The CDR3 contains 16 residues. From germline, CDR1 is ENHRY and CDR2 SYGVKD. The CDR3 spells CAIRVRGNTNTGELFF. The CDR3 DNA follows: TGTGCCATCCGGGTCAGGGGGAATACGAACACCGGGGAGCTGTTTTTT.

This sequence joins TRBV2 and TRBJ2-7; tentatively, D is TRBD2 (6 bases). The CDR3 extends over 14 amino acids. V lost 8 bases to trimming and J lost 4 bases, with 18 bases between them. Per germline, CDR1 SNHLY and CDR2 FYNNEI. The CDR3 DNA reads as TGTGCCAGCGCAATCGGGGGAGACTCATACGAGCAGTACTTC. Translating it yields CASAIGGDSYEQYF.

The J gene is TRBJ2-3, the V gene TRBV6-5, with 8 bases fitting TRBD2. J lost 4 bases, V lost 6 bases, and 9 bases had no gene match. The CDR3 extends over 15 amino acids. Germline-derived CDR1 and CDR2 are MNHEY and SVGAGI. In DNA form, the CDR3 reads TGTGCCAGCAGGGGACTAGGAAGAATTGCAGATACGCAGTATTTT. Its protein is CASRGLGRIADTQYF.

This clone was detected only once. The J gene is TRBJ2-3, the V gene TRBV4-2, with a weak D call TRBD2 (6 bases). V lost 2 bases, J lost 5 bases, and 17 bases lay in between. The CDR3 runs to 16 residues. Germline V gene data show CDR1 as LGHNA and CDR2 as YNFKEQ. In nucleotides, the CDR3 is TGTGCCAGCAGCCAACTAGCGACCGGGAGCGGAGATACGCAGTATTTT. Translated, it gives CASSQLATGSGDTQYF.

This chain connects TRBV6-5 to TRBJ1-2; TRBD1 aligns across 8 bases. V lost 6 bases, J lost 7 bases, and 10 bases stayed unmatched. Germline V gene lookup returns CDR1 MNHEY and CDR2 SVGAGI. This CDR3 region has 14 residues. Written as DNA, the CDR3 is TGTGCCAGCAGAACGGACAGGGAGGGAATTGGCTACACCTTC. It encodes CASRTDREGIGYTF.

The J gene is TRBJ2-1, the V gene TRBV30, with 8 bases fitting TRBD2. The CDR3 spans 14 residues. Germline V CDR1 and CDR2: GTSNPN, SVGIG (reference sequence). With 2 bases clipped from V and 4 bases from J, the junction kept 4 bases outside the gene matches. The CDR3 spells CAWSSGGLYNEQFF. The CDR3 DNA reads as TGTGCCTGGAGTAGCGGGGGCCTGTACAATGAGCAGTTCTTC.

The rearrangement uses TRBV5-4 and TRBJ2-3, with D possibly TRBD1 on 6 matching bases. This CDR3 region has 13 residues. V was clipped by 4 bases and J by 8 bases, with 14 bases between them. The germline gives CDR1 SGHNT, CDR2 YYREEE (reference sequence). CDR3 sequence reads: CASSQEDRVTQYF. DNA for the CDR3: TGTGCCAGCAGCCAGGAGGACAGAGTTACGCAGTATTTT.

This rearrangement joins TRBV6-5 to TRBJ1-5, with D hard to call. From germline, CDR1 is MNHEY and CDR2 SVGAGI. The CDR3 spans 16 residues. Trimming cost V 0 bases and J 3 bases, with 12 bases left between them. In DNA form, the CDR3 reads TGTGCCAGCAGTTACTCGAGGGCAGATTCCAATCAGCCCCAGCATTTT. Translating gives CASSYSRADSNQPQHF.

Only one count was recorded for this clone. The chain recombines TRBV2 with TRBJ1-4; the match to TRBD1 covers 9 bases. V was pared by 4 bases and J by 3 bases, with 3 bases of the junction left unmatched. The CDR3 runs to 15 residues. Germline CDR1 SNHLY, CDR2 FYNNEI. Here the CDR3 DNA reads TGTGCCAGCAGTGGGGACAGGGTTGCTAATGAAAAACTGTTTTTT. Residues: CASSGDRVANEKLFF.

V and J are TRBV4-1 and TRBJ2-5, with D perhaps matching TRBD2 (5 bases). V was shortened by 2 bases and J by 1 base, with 11 bases between the two germline ends. CDR1 and CDR2 from the germline V gene are MGHRA and YSYEKL. The CDR3 is 15 amino acids. The CDR3 DNA sequence: TGCGCCAGCAGCCAAACTGTGGGGAGCCAAGAGACCCAGTACTTC. It is translated as CASSQTVGSQETQYF.

The CDR3 DNA reads TGTGCCAGCAGTTACGGGCTGCCCGTCTCCTACGAGCAGTACTTC. Translation gives CASSYGLPVSYEQYF. This chain joins TRBV6-6 and TRBJ2-7; D gene uncertain. Germline-derived CDR1 and CDR2 are MNHNY and SVGAGI (reference sequence). Trimming removed 2 bases from V and 0 bases from J, with 11 bases in between. This CDR3 contains 15 residues.

The chain has TRBV19 and TRBJ2-5, with TRBD2 identical over 7 bases. There are 15 residues in the CDR3. The V gene end was trimmed by 7 bases and the J gene end by 2 bases; junction bases not matched to a gene: 10. Per the germline V gene, CDR1 is LNHDA and CDR2 is SQIVND (reference sequence). The CDR3 DNA sequence: TGTGCCAGTACCGTGGGGACTACGCCTCAAGAGACCCAGTACTTC. Protein: CASTVGTTPQETQYF. Combining the CDR3 with reference TRBV19 and TRBJ2-5 gives the whole variable domain DGGITQSPKYLFRKEGQNVTLSCEQNLNHDAMYWYRQDPGQGLRLIYYSQIVNDFQKGDIAEGYSVSREKKESFPLTVTSAQKNPTAFYLCASTVGTTPQETQYFGPGTRLLVL.

The chain is built from TRBV4-3 and TRBJ2-7; TRBD2 agrees at 8 bases. The germline V gene encodes CDR1 LGHNA and CDR2 YSLEER. Germline trimming cut 1 base from V and 4 bases from J; bases unmatched to any gene: 6. This CDR3 is built from 15 residues. CDR3 in DNA: TGCGCCAGCAGCCAAGTCCTGACTAGCGCTTACGAGCAGTACTTC. Its protein product is CASSQVLTSAYEQYF.

This rearrangement joins TRBV7-8 to TRBJ2-7, with a weak D call TRBD2 (5 bases). The CDR3 has 14 amino acids. CDR1 is SGHVS, CDR2 FQNEAQ, per germline. Trimming removed 5 bases at V and 3 bases at J, with 14 bases between. CDR3 nucleotide sequence: TGTGCCAGCAGCGAGGGAAGAGCAGGCTACGAGCAGTACTTC. Translation: CASSEGRAGYEQYF.

V gene TRBV5-4 combines with J gene TRBJ1-5; D ambiguous. The CDR3 length is 14 residues. The V gene's germline CDR1 is SGHNT and CDR2 YYREEE (reference sequence). Trimming pared 2 bases from V and 4 bases from J, leaving 10 bases between. The CDR3 here is CASSFTPQNQPQHF. The CDR3 coding sequence is TGTGCCAGCAGCTTTACCCCGCAGAATCAGCCCCAGCATTTT. Full variable domain (remainder filled in from reference TRBV5-4 and TRBJ1-5): ETGVTQSPTHLIKTRGQQVTLRCSSQSGHNTVSWYQQALGQGPQFIFQYYREEENGRGNFPPRFSGLQFPNYSSELNVNALELDDSALYLCASSFTPQNQPQHFGDGTRLSIL.

The CDR3 sequence: CASQNGQGGTEAFF. The CDR3 coding sequence is TGCGCCAGCCAGAACGGCCAGGGGGGCACTGAAGCTTTCTTT. The chain recombines TRBV5-1 with TRBJ1-1, with 7 bases identical to TRBD1. The germline CDR1 and CDR2 sequences are SGHRS and YFSETQ. Trimming removed 7 bases from V and 4 bases from J; junction bases left unmatched: 10. The CDR3 extends over 14 amino acids.

This chain joins TRBV27 and TRBJ2-1, with 7 bases matching TRBD1. Germline CDR1 and CDR2: MNHEY and SMNVEV (reference sequence). The CDR3 consists of 14 residues. Trimming at V came to 5 bases and at J to 7 bases, leaving 8 bases not matched to a gene. CDR3 amino acids: CASSPKQGMNEQFF. The CDR3 bases are TGTGCCAGCAGTCCGAAACAGGGGATGAATGAGCAGTTCTTC.

This clone has just a few counts. The rearrangement uses TRBV10-3 and TRBJ1-1, with a weak D call TRBD1 (6 bases). The V end was cut by 3 bases, the J end by 1 base, with 9 bases between. The CDR3 spans 14 residues. Germline V gives CDR1 ENHRY, CDR2 SYGVKD. This chain's CDR3 is CAISELQGNTEAFF. The CDR3 bases are TGTGCCATCAGTGAACTACAGGGGAACACTGAAGCTTTCTTT.

This sequence joins TRBV5-1 and TRBJ1-1; D is ambiguous. The CDR3 runs 15 residues. Germline V gene data show CDR1 as SGHRS and CDR2 as YFSETQ. V shed 0 bases and J shed 3 bases, with 12 bases lying between them. The CDR3 sequence: CASSLAGGGYTEAFF. The CDR3 coding sequence is TGCGCCAGCAGCTTGGCCGGAGGCGGCTACACTGAAGCTTTCTTT.

The chain joins TRBV7-2 to TRBJ2-1; 9 bases are shared with TRBD2. This CDR3 is built from 15 residues. J gave up 2 bases and V 5 bases, and 4 bases lay outside the gene matches. Germline V gives CDR1 SGHTA, CDR2 FQGNSA. CDR3 DNA: TGTGCCAGCAGCCTTAGCGGGGGAACCTACAATGAGCAGTTCTTC. Translation gives CASSLSGGTYNEQFF.